A selection of T cell receptor beta chains follows, all from one sample in a study of shared clonotypes between healthy human individuals. Libraries were prepared by immunoSEQ multiplex PCR; TCRdb keeps only in-frame clonotypes and omits some of them. The table lists approximately 2.5 million clones, 90% to 95% of them singletons. Input material: naive CD4+ T cells sorted from blood. The receptor set was obtained from a man aged 18 to 29 in good health. Both conserved end residues are part of each CDR3. Fields, in order: D gene, V gene, J gene, clone size, CDR3 protein, CDR3 DNA. A D gene is named only where the DNA matches it firmly. Only some rows state a clone size, as once, few, many or a class for expanded clones.

TRBD1	TRBV5-1	TRBJ1-1	-	CASSKTTGVGTEAFF	TGCGCCAGCAGCAAAACGACAGGGGTAGGCACTGAAGCTTTCTTT
-	TRBV10-3	TRBJ1-5	-	CASRADGYSNQPQHF	TGTGCCAGCAGAGCGGACGGTTATAGCAATCAGCCCCAGCATTTT
TRBD1	TRBV12-5	TRBJ2-5	-	CASGAQGAGETQYF	TGTGCTAGTGGTGCACAGGGGGCAGGGGAGACCCAGTACTTC
TRBD1	TRBV10-3	TRBJ1-3	-	CAISLTGEGNTIYF	TGTGCCATCAGCTTGACAGGGGAAGGAAACACCATATATTTT
-	TRBV9	TRBJ1-3	-	CASSADMGGNTIYF	TGTGCCAGCAGCGCGGACATGGGGGGAAACACCATATATTTT
-	TRBV7-2	TRBJ2-7	-	CASSPRDLASYEQYF	TGTGCCAGCAGCCCTAGGGACTTGGCGAGCTACGAGCAGTACTTC
-	TRBV28	TRBJ1-2	-	CASSLRTFRDKVYGYTF	TGTGCCAGCAGTTTAAGGACCTTCAGGGATAAGGTCTATGGCTACACCTTC
-	TRBV5-1	TRBJ1-5	-	CASSPGPSNQPQHF	TGCGCCAGCAGCCCAGGGCCGAGCAATCAGCCCCAGCATTTT
-	TRBV19	TRBJ2-2	-	CASGDRYTGELFF	TGTGCCAGTGGGGACCGATACACCGGGGAGCTGTTTTTT
-	TRBV27	TRBJ1-3	-	CASSLFGVSGNTIYF	TGTGCCAGCAGTTTATTTGGGGTTTCTGGAAACACCATATATTTT
-	TRBV11-2	TRBJ2-3	once	CASSVDGGVGTDTQYF	TGTGCCAGCAGCGTGGACGGCGGGGTCGGCACAGATACGCAGTATTTT
-	TRBV30	TRBJ1-3	-	CAWSTGDGNTIYF	TGTGCCTGGAGTACTGGGGATGGAAACACCATATATTTT
TRBD2	TRBV18	TRBJ2-3	-	CASSPGTSGALDTQYF	TGTGCCAGCTCACCAGGGACTAGCGGGGCTCTGGATACGCAGTATTTT
TRBD2	TRBV5-4	TRBJ2-5	-	CASSLGLAGEETQYF	TGTGCCAGCAGCTTGGGGCTAGCGGGCGAAGAGACCCAGTACTTC
TRBD1	TRBV6-5	TRBJ2-4	-	CASSYGRTGRGNIQYF	TGTGCCAGCAGTTATGGCCGGACAGGGAGAGGAAACATTCAGTACTTC
TRBD1	TRBV6-1	TRBJ2-7	-	CASSAWTGTYEQYF	TGTGCCAGCAGTGCGTGGACAGGGACCTACGAGCAGTACTTC
-	TRBV5-1	TRBJ2-1	few	CASSLVSYNEQFF	TGCGCCAGCAGCTTGGTCTCCTACAATGAGCAGTTCTTC
TRBD1	TRBV19	TRBJ2-5	-	CASSRDRVGETQYF	TGTGCCAGTAGTAGAGACAGGGTAGGGGAGACCCAGTACTTC
-	TRBV6-1	TRBJ2-5	many	CASSEGLVGQETQYF	TGTGCCAGCAGTGAAGGCCTGGTCGGCCAAGAGACCCAGTACTTC
-	TRBV28	TRBJ2-5	-	CASSLSGRGKETQYF	TGTGCCAGCAGTTTATCTGGCAGGGGTAAAGAGACCCAGTACTTC
-	TRBV5-1	TRBJ2-3	-	CASSLNLAPDTQYF	TGCGCCAGCAGCTTGAATCTGGCCCCAGATACGCAGTATTTT
-	TRBV30	TRBJ1-1	-	CAWSNKGGTEAFF	TGTGCCTGGAGTAATAAAGGGGGCACTGAAGCTTTCTTT
-	TRBV30	TRBJ1-1	-	CAWSVGPGEVTEAFF	TGTGCCTGGAGTGTAGGCCCGGGGGAGGTCACTGAAGCTTTCTTT
TRBD1	TRBV6-6	TRBJ1-1	-	CASRTTGGASEAFF	TGTGCCAGCAGAACTACAGGGGGCGCGTCTGAAGCTTTCTTT
-	TRBV5-4	TRBJ2-7	-	CASSRGTATYEQYF	TGTGCCAGCAGCCGCGGGACCGCTACCTACGAGCAGTACTTC
TRBD1	TRBV30	TRBJ2-3	-	CAWSPTGIPSDTQYF	TGTGCCTGGAGCCCGACAGGGATTCCCTCAGATACGCAGTATTTT
TRBD2	TRBV18	TRBJ2-3	once	CASSRGRGTDTQYF	TGTGCCAGCTCACGGGGGAGGGGCACAGATACGCAGTATTTT
-	TRBV18	TRBJ2-1	-	CASSPPPGYNEQFF	TGTGCCAGCTCACCACCGCCTGGATACAATGAGCAGTTCTTC
-	TRBV10-3	TRBJ2-5	-	CAISDRLRETQYF	TGTGCCATCAGTGATCGACTGAGGGAGACCCAGTACTTC
TRBD1	TRBV7-9	TRBJ1-2	-	CASSQGQGNYGYTF	TGTGCCAGCAGCCAAGGACAGGGGAATTATGGCTACACCTTC
-	TRBV27	TRBJ2-7	-	CASSRDGPYEQYF	TGTGCCAGCAGCCGGGACGGGCCCTACGAGCAGTACTTC
-	TRBV28	TRBJ1-6	-	CAILEAGGNNNSPLHF	TGTGCCATCCTCGAAGCGGGTGGGAATAATAATTCACCCCTCCACTTT
TRBD1	TRBV6-1	TRBJ2-3	-	CSGTESTRSTDTQYF	TGTTCTGGGACAGAGAGTACCCGGAGCACAGATACGCAGTATTTT
TRBD2	TRBV28	TRBJ2-3	-	CASSPRLAMGTDTQYF	TGTGCCAGCAGTCCCAGACTAGCGATGGGCACAGATACGCAGTATTTT
-	TRBV2	TRBJ2-3	-	CASREILSTDTQYF	TGTGCCAGCAGAGAGATCCTTAGCACAGATACGCAGTATTTT
TRBD2	TRBV7-2	TRBJ2-1	once	CASSLRAGSSYNEQFF	TGTGCCAGCAGCTTAAGAGCGGGAAGCTCCTACAATGAGCAGTTCTTC
-	TRBV6-4	TRBJ2-3	-	CASSAQGTDTQYF	TGTGCCAGCAGTGCGCAGGGGACAGATACGCAGTATTTT
-	TRBV4-2	TRBJ2-7	-	CASSQLSKGEQYF	TGTGCCAGCAGCCAACTATCCAAGGGCGAGCAGTACTTC
TRBD1	TRBV9	TRBJ1-2	-	CASRATGGGGYTF	TGTGCCAGCAGGGCGACAGGGGGCGGGGGCTACACCTTC
TRBD2	TRBV10-2	TRBJ2-1	-	CASSKLAGGYNEQFF	TGCGCCAGCAGTAAACTAGCGGGAGGCTACAATGAGCAGTTCTTC
-	TRBV6-6	TRBJ1-6	-	CASSYLDSTSSPLHF	TGTGCCAGCAGTTACTTGGACAGTACCAGCTCACCCCTCCACTTT
TRBD1	TRBV5-1	TRBJ2-5	-	CASSRVGQGAAQYF	TGCGCCAGCAGCCGAGTGGGACAGGGGGCCGCCCAGTACTTC
TRBD2	TRBV10-3	TRBJ2-3	-	CAISESFLAGGRGTTDTQYF	TGTGCCATCAGTGAGTCCTTCCTAGCGGGGGGCCGGGGGACCACAGATACGCAGTATTTT
TRBD2	TRBV18	TRBJ2-1	-	CASSELAGNNEQFF	TGTGCCAGCTCCGAACTAGCGGGGAATAATGAGCAGTTCTTC
-	TRBV4-1	TRBJ1-6	-	CASTHRYPLSSPLHF	TGCGCCAGCACCCACAGGTACCCATTGTCTTCACCCCTCCACTTT
TRBD1	TRBV27	TRBJ1-3	once	CASSPRQGSGNTIYF	TGTGCCAGCAGTCCCCGACAGGGGTCCGGAAACACCATATATTTT
-	TRBV6-1	TRBJ2-7	-	CASSEGTGRYEQYF	TGTGCCAGCAGTGAAGGAACAGGGAGATACGAGCAGTACTTC
TRBD1	TRBV2	TRBJ2-7	-	CASRKTPGQGIYEQYF	TGTGCCAGCAGGAAAACTCCGGGACAGGGAATCTACGAGCAGTACTTC
TRBD1	TRBV23-1	TRBJ1-1	-	CASSHPRSVDQGASTEAFF	TGCGCCAGCAGTCATCCCCGGTCAGTGGACCAGGGGGCCTCCACTGAAGCTTTCTTT
-	TRBV30	TRBJ1-1	-	CAWASGPGTEAFF	TGTGCCTGGGCCTCGGGCCCCGGCACTGAAGCTTTCTTT
TRBD1	TRBV28	TRBJ2-7	-	CASSIPGTGTYEQYF	TGTGCCAGCAGCATACCCGGGACAGGGACCTACGAGCAGTACTTC